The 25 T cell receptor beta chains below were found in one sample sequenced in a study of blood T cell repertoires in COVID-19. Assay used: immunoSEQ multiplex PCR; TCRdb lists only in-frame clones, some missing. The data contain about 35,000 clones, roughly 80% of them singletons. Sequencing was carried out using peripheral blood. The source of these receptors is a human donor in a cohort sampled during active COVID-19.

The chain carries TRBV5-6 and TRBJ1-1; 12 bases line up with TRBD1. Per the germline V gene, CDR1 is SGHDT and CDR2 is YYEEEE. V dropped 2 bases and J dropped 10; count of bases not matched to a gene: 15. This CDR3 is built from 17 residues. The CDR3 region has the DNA TGTGCCAGCAGCTTTAGGTTGGGGACAGGGGGCGCAGGTTCAGCTTTCTTT. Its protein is CASSFRLGTGGAGSAFF. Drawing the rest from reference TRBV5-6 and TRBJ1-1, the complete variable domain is DAGVTQSPTHLIKTRGQQVTLRCSPKSGHDTVSWYQQALGQGPQFIFQYYEEEERQRGNFPDRFSGHQFPNYSSELNVNALLLGDSALYLCASSFRLGTGGAGSAFFGQGTRLTVV.

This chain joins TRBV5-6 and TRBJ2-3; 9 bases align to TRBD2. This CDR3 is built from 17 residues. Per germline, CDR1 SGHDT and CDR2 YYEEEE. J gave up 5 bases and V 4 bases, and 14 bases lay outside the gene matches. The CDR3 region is CASSKKTVAGVVDTQYF. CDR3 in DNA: TGTGCCAGCAGCAAAAAAACCGTAGCGGGAGTGGTAGATACGCAGTATTTT.

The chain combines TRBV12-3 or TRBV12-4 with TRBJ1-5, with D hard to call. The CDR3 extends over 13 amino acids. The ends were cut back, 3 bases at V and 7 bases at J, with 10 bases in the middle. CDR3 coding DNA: TGTGCCAGCAGTTTGAGGGTCCGGCAGCCCCAGCATTTT. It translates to CASSLRVRQPQHF.

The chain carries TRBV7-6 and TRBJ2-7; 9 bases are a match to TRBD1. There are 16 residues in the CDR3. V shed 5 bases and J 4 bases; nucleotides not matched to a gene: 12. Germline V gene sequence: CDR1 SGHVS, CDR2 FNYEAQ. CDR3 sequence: CASSPLWGTGQYEQYF. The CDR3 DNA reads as TGTGCCAGCAGCCCCCTTTGGGGGACAGGGCAATACGAGCAGTACTTC. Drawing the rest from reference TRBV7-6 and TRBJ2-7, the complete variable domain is GAGVSQSPRYKVTKRGQDVALRCDPISGHVSLYWYRQALGQGPEFLTYFNYEAQQDKSGLPNDRFSAERPEGSISTLTIQRTEQRDSAMYRCASSPLWGTGQYEQYFGPGTRLTVT.

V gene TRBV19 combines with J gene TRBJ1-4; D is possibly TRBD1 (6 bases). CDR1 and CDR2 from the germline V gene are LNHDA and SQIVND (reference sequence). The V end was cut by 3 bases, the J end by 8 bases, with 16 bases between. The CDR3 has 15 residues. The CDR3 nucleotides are TGTGCCAGTAGTATCGGGAAGGGGGTAGGAGAAAAACTGTTTTTT. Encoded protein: CASSIGKGVGEKLFF.

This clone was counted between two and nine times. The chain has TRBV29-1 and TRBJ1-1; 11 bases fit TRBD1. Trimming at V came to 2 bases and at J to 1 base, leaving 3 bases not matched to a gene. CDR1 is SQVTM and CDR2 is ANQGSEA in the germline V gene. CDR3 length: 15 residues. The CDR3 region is CSVERGTGGNTEAFF. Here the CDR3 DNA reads TGCAGCGTTGAAAGGGGGACAGGGGGGAACACTGAAGCTTTCTTT.

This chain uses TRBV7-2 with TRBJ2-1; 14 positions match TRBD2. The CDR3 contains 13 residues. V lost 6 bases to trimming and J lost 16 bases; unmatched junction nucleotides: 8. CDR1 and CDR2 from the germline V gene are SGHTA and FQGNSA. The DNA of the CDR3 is TGTGCCAGCAGACCGGGACTAGCGGGAGTTGGATTCTTC. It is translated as CASRPGLAGVGFF.

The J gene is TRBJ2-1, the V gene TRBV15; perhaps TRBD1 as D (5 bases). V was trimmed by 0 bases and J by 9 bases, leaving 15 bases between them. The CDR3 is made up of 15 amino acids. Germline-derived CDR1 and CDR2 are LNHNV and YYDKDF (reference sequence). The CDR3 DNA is TGTGCCACCAGCAGAGATCTTGTAGGGGTGGGTGAGCAGTTCTTC. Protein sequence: CATSRDLVGVGEQFF.

CDR3 residues: CACPIQGAGTDTQYF. CDR3 DNA sequence: TGTGCCTGCCCGATCCAGGGGGCAGGCACAGATACGCAGTATTTT. This chain links TRBV30 with TRBJ2-3, with 8 nucleotides matching TRBD1. After removal of 6 bases from V and 1 base from J, the junction contained 9 bases not matched to a gene. This CDR3 spans 15 amino acids. Germline V gene sequence: CDR1 GTSNPN, CDR2 SVGIG (reference sequence). The full variable domain, its missing parts supplied by reference TRBV30 and TRBJ2-3, is SQTIHQWPATLVQPVGSPLSLECTVEGTSNPNLYWYRQAAGRGLQLLFYSVGIGQISSEVPQNLSASRPQDRQFILSSKKLLLSDSGFYLCACPIQGAGTDTQYFGPGTRLTVL.

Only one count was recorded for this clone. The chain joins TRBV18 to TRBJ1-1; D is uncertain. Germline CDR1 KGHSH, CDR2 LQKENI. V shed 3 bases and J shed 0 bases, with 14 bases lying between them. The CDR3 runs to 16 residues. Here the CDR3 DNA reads TGTGCCAGCTCACCCCGCGGAGGACCCTTGAACACTGAAGCTTTCTTT. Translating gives CASSPRGGPLNTEAFF.

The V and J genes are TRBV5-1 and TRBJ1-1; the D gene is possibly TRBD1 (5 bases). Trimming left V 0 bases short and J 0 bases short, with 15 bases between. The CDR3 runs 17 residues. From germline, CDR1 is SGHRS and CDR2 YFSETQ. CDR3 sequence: CASSLAFRGQLNTEAFF. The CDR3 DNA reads TGCGCCAGCAGCTTGGCCTTTCGAGGACAACTGAACACTGAAGCTTTCTTT.

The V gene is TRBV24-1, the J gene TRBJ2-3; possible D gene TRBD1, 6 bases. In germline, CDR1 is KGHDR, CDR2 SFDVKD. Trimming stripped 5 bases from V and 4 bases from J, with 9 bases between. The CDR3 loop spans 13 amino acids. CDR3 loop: CATSGGGADTQYF. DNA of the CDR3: TGTGCCACCAGTGGAGGGGGAGCAGATACGCAGTATTTT.

CDR3 bases: TGTGCCAGCAGTGAATCCGTGGGAGGAACAGATACGCAGTATTTT. As protein: CASSESVGGTDTQYF. The genes are TRBV6-1 and TRBJ2-3, with D tentatively TRBD2 (6 bases). Germline CDR1 MNHNS, CDR2 SASEGT. Trimming removed 2 bases at V and 3 bases at J, with 12 bases between. This CDR3 comprises 15 residues.

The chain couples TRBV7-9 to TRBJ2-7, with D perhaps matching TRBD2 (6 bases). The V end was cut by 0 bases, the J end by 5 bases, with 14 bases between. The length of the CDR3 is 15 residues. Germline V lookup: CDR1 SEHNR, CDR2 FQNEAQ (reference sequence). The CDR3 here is CASSLAPTGAHEQYF. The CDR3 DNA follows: TGTGCCAGCAGCTTAGCCCCGACGGGAGCCCACGAGCAGTACTTC.

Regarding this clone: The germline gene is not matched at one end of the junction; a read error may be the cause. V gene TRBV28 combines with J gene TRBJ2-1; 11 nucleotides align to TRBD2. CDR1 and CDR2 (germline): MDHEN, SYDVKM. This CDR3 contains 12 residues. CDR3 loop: CASSLLAGGTLF. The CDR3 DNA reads TGTGCCAGCAGTCTCTTAGCGGGAGGGACTCTCTTC.

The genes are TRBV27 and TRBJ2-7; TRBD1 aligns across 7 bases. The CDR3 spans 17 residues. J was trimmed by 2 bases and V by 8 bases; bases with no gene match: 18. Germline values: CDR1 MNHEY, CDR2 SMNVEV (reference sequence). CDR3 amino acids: CASRLRGRGTGTYEQYF. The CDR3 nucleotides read TGTGCCAGCCGACTCCGGGGCAGGGGGACCGGGACCTACGAGCAGTACTTC.

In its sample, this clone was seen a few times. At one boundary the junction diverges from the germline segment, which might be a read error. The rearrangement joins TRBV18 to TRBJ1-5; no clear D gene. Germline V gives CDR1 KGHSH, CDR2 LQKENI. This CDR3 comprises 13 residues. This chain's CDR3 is CASSPVSDQPQHF. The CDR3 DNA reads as TGTGCCAGCTCACCAGTTAGCGATCAGCCCCAGCATTTT.

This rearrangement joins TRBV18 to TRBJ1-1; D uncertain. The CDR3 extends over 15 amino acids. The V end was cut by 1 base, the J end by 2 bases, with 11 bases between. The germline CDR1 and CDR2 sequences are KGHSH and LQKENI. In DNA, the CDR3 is TGTGCCAGCTCACCACAGGGAGGGTCCAACACTGAAGCTTTCTTT. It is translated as CASSPQGGSNTEAFF.

Here the CDR3 DNA reads TGTGCCAGCAGCTTACCCGGGACAGGGGGCCACGAGCAGTACTTC. Amino acids: CASSLPGTGGHEQYF. The chain recombines TRBV5-6 with TRBJ2-7; 12 bases map to TRBD1. The CDR3 consists of 15 residues. V gave up 2 bases and J gave up 5 bases; unmatched junction bases: 5. CDR1 and CDR2 (germline): SGHDT, YYEEEE. The variable domain in full, completed from reference TRBV5-6 and TRBJ2-7, reads DAGVTQSPTHLIKTRGQQVTLRCSPKSGHDTVSWYQQALGQGPQFIFQYYEEEERQRGNFPDRFSGHQFPNYSSELNVNALLLGDSALYLCASSLPGTGGHEQYFGPGTRLTVT.

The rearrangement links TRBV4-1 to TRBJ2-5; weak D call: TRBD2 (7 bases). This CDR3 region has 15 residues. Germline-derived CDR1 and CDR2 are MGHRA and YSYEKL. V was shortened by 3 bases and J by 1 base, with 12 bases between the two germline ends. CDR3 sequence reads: CASSQGGATQETQYF. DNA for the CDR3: TGCGCCAGCAGCCAGGGGGGGGCTACCCAAGAGACCCAGTACTTC.

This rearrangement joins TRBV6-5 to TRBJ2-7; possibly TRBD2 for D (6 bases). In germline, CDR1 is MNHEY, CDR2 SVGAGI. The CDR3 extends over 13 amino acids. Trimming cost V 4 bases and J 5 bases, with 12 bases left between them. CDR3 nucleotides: TGTGCCAGCAGTTCGGGGGTAAGGCACGAGCAGTACTTC. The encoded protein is CASSSGVRHEQYF.

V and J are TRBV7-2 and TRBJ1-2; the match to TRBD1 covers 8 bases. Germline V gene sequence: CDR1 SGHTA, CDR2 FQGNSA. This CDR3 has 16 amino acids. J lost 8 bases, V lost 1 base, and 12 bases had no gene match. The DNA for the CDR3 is TGTGCCAGCAGCTTAGGTGGGCCGGACAGGGCGGCGGGCTACACCTTC. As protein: CASSLGGPDRAAGYTF.

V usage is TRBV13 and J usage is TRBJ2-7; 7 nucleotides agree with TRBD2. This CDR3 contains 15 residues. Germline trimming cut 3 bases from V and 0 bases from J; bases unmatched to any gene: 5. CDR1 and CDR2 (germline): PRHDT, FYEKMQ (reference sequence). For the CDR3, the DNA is TGTGCCAGCAGCTTCGGCGGGAGAGGCTCCTACGAGCAGTACTTC. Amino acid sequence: CASSFGGRGSYEQYF.

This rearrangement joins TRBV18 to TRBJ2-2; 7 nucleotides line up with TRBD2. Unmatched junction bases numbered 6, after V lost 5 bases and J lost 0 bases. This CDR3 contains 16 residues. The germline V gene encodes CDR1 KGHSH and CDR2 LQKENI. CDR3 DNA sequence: TGTGCCAGCTCAACGGGGGGAATCACGAACACCGGGGAGCTGTTTTTT. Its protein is CASSTGGITNTGELFF.

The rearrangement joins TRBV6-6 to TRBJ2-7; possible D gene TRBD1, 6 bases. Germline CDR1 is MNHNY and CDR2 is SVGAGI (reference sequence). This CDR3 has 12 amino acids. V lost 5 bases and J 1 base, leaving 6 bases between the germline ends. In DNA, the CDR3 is TGTGCCAGCAGTACAGGGTCCTACGAGCAGTACTTC. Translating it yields CASSTGSYEQYF.